This T cell receptor beta chain was captured in a study of CD8 T cells in Susac syndrome (dated by TCRdb to the late 2010s). For the study in its entirety: Whether CD8+ T cell activation and differentiation in Susac syndrome was antigen driven was tested using repertoire sequencing. Study-level results and caveats: The number of individuals in the TCR sequencing and HLA analysis was recognized as being relatively small.

Taken from the germline V gene, the CDR1 and CDR2 loops are SGDLS and YYNGEE. V is cut back by 2 bases and J by 4 bases, with 5 bases in the junction unmatched. From its cysteine to its phenylalanine, the CDR3 spans 14 amino acids. The entry retains the CDR3 DNA only, 42 bases that are in frame from base 1. High-throughput TCR beta sequencing profiled peripheral blood CD8+ and CD4+ T cells from healthy donors, Susac syndrome patients and multiple sclerosis patients. The healthy donors served as controls matched for age and sex. Bulk CD8+ and CD4+ T cells were purified by magnetic negative isolation, while CD8+ TEMRA cells were enriched using FACS. Blood was collected in EDTA tubes and processed within 24 hours, with PBMCs isolated through density gradient centrifugation. PBMCs intended for TCR sequencing were cryopreserved in liquid nitrogen and were subsequently thawed in a 37 degrees C water bath. A purity of at least 90% was achieved for sorted or isolated CD4+, CD8+ and CD8+ TEMRA cells.

Worth noting for this clonotype: Its antigen is still unknown. Base-call qualities are not available, and no considerably larger clone is one nucleotide away.

RNA was extracted using the RNeasy kit, and roughly 0.45 to 1 microgram was reverse transcribed with random hexamers. TCR beta CDR3 regions were amplified with the immunoSEQ multiplex PCR assay covering 54 Vbeta and 13 Jbeta segments. To correct PCR amplification bias, a synthetic template baseline was used for both primer optimization and computational correction. The paper's data handling went like this. Reads were annotated to V, D and J genes according to IMGT and were analyzed with immunoSEQ Analyzer, with only productive sequences retained. To calculate clonality, Shannon entropy was normalized by log2 of the number of productive unique sequences and then subtracted from one. For each patient and control, public and private clones were evaluated among the 100 most prevalent clones. Susac-specific clones were defined as absent from healthy and MS cohorts, about 1,100 published viral clones and other ImmuneACCESS disease sequences. Using fastp trimming at Q25 and MiXCR clonotype assembly, TCRdb reanalyzed the public sequencing data and kept in-frame beta chains. Each entry is one CDR3 protein sequence, shown with its most common DNA and genes. TCRdb's processing, not the study's, gives the V and J calls here. This sample has approximately 190,000 distinct CDR3 sequences in its table, and over 85% of those were observed once. 0.1% of the sample is held by the ten biggest clonotypes.

The TCR comes from a human donor in good health. Sequenced material: CD4+ T cells from PBMCs. The V and J segments used are TRBV9 and TRBJ1-2; 7 bases in between match TRBD1. The DNA sequence is given as TGTGCCAGCAGCGTGATGACAGGGCCCTATGGCTACACCTTC. The encoded protein is CASSVMTGPYGYTF.